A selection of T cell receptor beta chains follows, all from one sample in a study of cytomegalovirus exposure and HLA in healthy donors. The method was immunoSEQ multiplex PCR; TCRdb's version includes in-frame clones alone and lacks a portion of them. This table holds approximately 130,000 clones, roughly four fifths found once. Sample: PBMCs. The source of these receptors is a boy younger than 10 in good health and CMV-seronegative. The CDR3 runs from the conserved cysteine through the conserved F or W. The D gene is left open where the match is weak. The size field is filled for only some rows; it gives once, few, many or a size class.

CASGLGSGEGYEQFF	TGTGCCAGTGGATTGGGTAGCGGAGAGGGTTATGAGCAGTTCTTC	TRBV27	NA	TRBJ2-1	NA
CASSPLLAPETQYF	TGTGCCAGCAGTCCCTTGCTAGCCCCAGAGACCCAGTACTTC	TRBV2	NA	TRBJ2-5	NA
CASSHRSDSMDGYTF	TGTGCCAGCAGCCACAGAAGCGACAGTATGGATGGCTACACCTTC	TRBV4-2	NA	TRBJ1-2	NA
CASSVAGTSGTDTQYF	TGTGCCAGCAGCGTAGCTGGGACTAGCGGCACAGATACGCAGTATTTT	TRBV9	TRBD2	TRBJ2-3	NA
CASSSQGVQPQHF	TGTGCCAGCAGCTCGCAGGGGGTTCAGCCCCAGCATTTT	TRBV7-9	TRBD1	TRBJ1-5	once
CASSPQSGQPQHF	TGCGCCAGCAGCCCACAGAGTGGTCAGCCCCAGCATTTT	TRBV5-1	NA	TRBJ1-5	NA
CASSELAGDVDTQYF	TGTGCCAGCAGTGAACTAGCGGGAGACGTAGATACGCAGTATTTT	TRBV6-4	TRBD2	TRBJ2-3	once
CASMGAFEGHYGYTF	TGTGCCAGCATGGGCGCGTTCGAGGGTCACTATGGCTACACCTTC	TRBV6-5	NA	TRBJ1-2	NA
CASSPGAGANVLTF	TGTGCCAGCAGCCCGGGGGCTGGGGCCAACGTCCTGACTTTC	TRBV7-3	NA	TRBJ2-6	NA
CASSLWAGGNYGYTF	TGTGCCAGCAGTTTATGGGCAGGGGGAAACTATGGCTACACCTTC	TRBV27	TRBD1	TRBJ1-2	NA
CASSPAAGGLDTQYF	TGCGCCAGCAGCCCCGCAGCGGGAGGGCTAGATACGCAGTATTTT	TRBV5-1	TRBD2	TRBJ2-3	NA
CASSVFAVQDTEAFF	TGTGCCAGCTCGGTGTTCGCCGTCCAGGACACTGAAGCTTTCTTT	TRBV18	NA	TRBJ1-1	NA
CASSAGGATYEQYF	TGTGCCAGCAGCGCTGGGGGGGCAACCTACGAGCAGTACTTC	TRBV9	NA	TRBJ2-7	NA
CASSPQGLNTEAFF	TGTGCCAGCAGCCCTCAGGGCCTGAACACTGAAGCTTTCTTT	TRBV7-3	NA	TRBJ1-1	NA
CAISEVGGTEAFF	TGTGCCATCAGTGAGGTAGGGGGCACTGAAGCTTTCTTT	TRBV10-3	NA	TRBJ1-1	NA
CASSQDRGINTEAFF	TGCGCCAGCAGCCAAGACAGGGGAATTAACACTGAAGCTTTCTTT	TRBV4-3	NA	TRBJ1-1	NA
CASSPPASGGAYEQYF	TGTGCCAGCAGCCCCCCGGCTAGCGGGGGAGCTTACGAGCAGTACTTC	TRBV9	TRBD2	TRBJ2-7	NA
CASSTRGGELFF	TGTGCCAGCAGTACCAGGGGGGGGGAGCTGTTTTTT	TRBV27	TRBD1	TRBJ2-2	few
CASSPDRGVRPQHF	TGTGCCAGCTCACCGGACAGGGGGGTGCGGCCCCAGCATTTT	TRBV18	TRBD1	TRBJ1-5	NA
CASSASGSGELFF	TGTGCCAGCAGCGCTAGCGGGAGCGGGGAGCTGTTTTTT	TRBV7-9	TRBD2	TRBJ2-2	NA
CASSLERGPFQEGYTF	TGTGCCAGCAGCTTGGAGCGGGGGCCCTTCCAGGAGGGCTACACCTTC	TRBV5-5	NA	TRBJ1-2	NA
CASSEGQGEWEKLFF	TGTGCCAGCAGTGAGGGACAGGGAGAATGGGAAAAACTGTTTTTT	TRBV6-1	TRBD1	TRBJ1-4	NA
CASTQDRVRYGYTF	TGTGCCAGCACCCAGGACAGGGTACGCTATGGCTACACCTTC	TRBV4-2	TRBD1	TRBJ1-2	NA
CASSQDNSGSPSYEQYF	TGCGCCAGCAGCCAAGATAACAGCGGTTCTCCCTCCTACGAGCAGTACTTC	TRBV4-3	NA	TRBJ2-7	NA
CASGRLDSLNTEAFF	TGTGCTAGTGGCCGATTGGACAGCCTGAACACTGAAGCTTTCTTT	TRBV12-5	NA	TRBJ1-1	NA
CASSLQQVGVTDQPQHF	TGTGCCAGCAGTTTACAGCAGGTCGGGGTGACGGATCAGCCCCAGCATTTT	TRBV27	NA	TRBJ1-5	once
CSVVQYTEAFF	TGCAGCGTTGTACAGTACACTGAAGCTTTCTTT	TRBV29-1	NA	TRBJ1-1	NA
CSVVSGDNYGYTF	TGCAGCGTTGTCTCAGGGGATAACTATGGCTACACCTTC	TRBV29-1	NA	TRBJ1-2	once
CASSLVASGGANEQYF	TGTGCCAGCAGCTTAGTTGCTAGCGGGGGGGCCAACGAGCAGTACTTC	TRBV13	TRBD2	TRBJ2-7	NA
CASSPDRGGYGYTF	TGTGCCAGCTCACCCGACAGGGGAGGCTATGGCTACACCTTC	TRBV18	TRBD1	TRBJ1-2	NA
CASSLGGDRGRVYVLTF	TGTGCCAGCAGTCTGGGCGGGGACAGGGGCCGCGTGTACGTCCTGACTTTC	TRBV5-4	TRBD1	TRBJ2-6	NA
CASSAIDPVKTGYAF	TGTGCCAGCAGTGCCATAGACCCGGTAAAAACAGGGTACGCCTTT	TRBV6-1	NA	TRBJ1-6	NA
CASSQEWGDTDTQYF	TGCGCCAGCAGCCAAGAATGGGGAGATACAGATACGCAGTATTTT	TRBV4-3	NA	TRBJ2-3	NA
CASSPLQDRAREQYF	TGTGCCAGCAGCCCTCTGCAGGACAGGGCGCGGGAGCAGTACTTC	TRBV11-3	TRBD1	TRBJ2-7	NA
CASSYGQGGDGYTF	TGTGCCAGCTCATACGGACAGGGAGGGGATGGCTACACCTTC	TRBV18	TRBD1	TRBJ1-2	NA
CASSLSIQGYYGYTF	TGTGCCAGCAGTTTATCGATACAGGGTTACTATGGCTACACCTTC	TRBV27	NA	TRBJ1-2	NA
CASSLTLTSRGEQFF	TGTGCCAGCAGCTTAACTCTTACTAGCCGAGGTGAGCAGTTCTTC	TRBV11-3	NA	TRBJ2-1	NA
CANFPGGRNYGYTF	TGTGCCAACTTCCCGGGAGGGAGGAACTATGGCTACACCTTC	TRBV2	NA	TRBJ1-2	NA
CASSESRGLQPQHF	TGCGCCAGCAGTGAGTCTCGGGGTTTGCAGCCCCAGCATTTT	TRBV10-2	NA	TRBJ1-5	NA
CAWSVLGQGSEKLFF	TGTGCCTGGAGTGTACTGGGACAGGGGAGTGAAAAACTGTTTTTT	TRBV30	TRBD1	TRBJ1-4	NA
CASSLSGGTHNEQFF	TGTGCCAGCAGCTTAAGCGGGGGGACCCACAATGAGCAGTTCTTC	TRBV9	TRBD2	TRBJ2-1	NA
CASSHSPGLAGETQYF	TGTGCCAGCAGCCATTCTCCGGGACTAGCGGGAGAGACCCAGTACTTC	TRBV4-2	TRBD2	TRBJ2-5	few
CAWSRDRSTTNEKLFF	TGTGCCTGGAGTAGGGACAGGTCGACAACTAATGAAAAACTGTTTTTT	TRBV30	TRBD1	TRBJ1-4	NA
CASSQGGGSPLHF	TGTGCCAGCAGCCAGGGGGGAGGTTCACCCCTCCACTTT	TRBV9	TRBD1	TRBJ1-6	NA
CASSVGSLGGYNEQFF	TGTGCCAGCAGCGTAGGGTCCCTCGGGGGATACAATGAGCAGTTCTTC	TRBV9	NA	TRBJ2-1	NA
CASSPRTGKETQYF	TGTGCCAGCAGCCCCAGGACGGGAAAAGAGACCCAGTACTTC	TRBV7-9	NA	TRBJ2-5	NA
CASSQEGNWTGADYGYTF	TGTGCCAGCAGCCAAGAAGGCAATTGGACAGGGGCCGACTATGGCTACACATTC	TRBV4-2	TRBD1	TRBJ1-2	NA
CASRNRGVQPQHF	TGTGCCAGCAGGAACAGGGGCGTTCAGCCCCAGCATTTT	TRBV2	TRBD1	TRBJ1-5	NA
CASSPVGLSYEQYF	TGTGCCAGCAGCCCTGTGGGCCTCTCCTACGAGCAGTACTTC	TRBV5-6	NA	TRBJ2-7	NA